This is a list of T cell receptor beta chains from one sample in a study of T cells in Graves' hyperthyroidism and ophthalmopathy. TCRdb re-derived calls from the multiplex PCR reads in MiXCR, one entry per CDR3 protein. The sample lists approximately 400,000 distinct CDR3 sequences, 15% to 19% seen once, with around 7% in the top ten. Sample: blood. Source of these receptors: a young woman with Graves' hyperthyroidism. Each CDR3 is given with its conserved first and last residue. A D gene is named only where the DNA matches it firmly. Size is stated for part of the rows, as once, few or many counts, or as a class when the clone is expanded.

j_call v_call d_call clone_size cdr3_nt cdr3_aa
TRBJ2-7 TRBV11-2 . . TGTGCCAGCAGCTTAGATCGACTCACCTTGTGGGGGCAGTACTTC CASSLDRLTLWGQYF
TRBJ2-1 TRBV20-1 TRBD1 . TGCAGTGCTAGTGGGTTCGCCGGGACAGGAGCGGCCACGAACCCCTACAATGAGCAGTTCTTC CSASGFAGTGAATNPYNEQFF
TRBJ2-3 TRBV9 . few TGTGCCAGCGGGGACCCTATCACAGATACGCAGTATTTT CASGDPITDTQYF
TRBJ2-1 TRBV6-2/TRBV6-3 . . TGTGCCAGCAACCCCCTCGCGGGAAGCTCCTACAATGAGCAGTTCTTC CASNPLAGSSYNEQFF
TRBJ2-1 TRBV15 TRBD2 many TGTGCCACCGGACTAGCGGGGAACTACAATGAGCAGTTCTTC CATGLAGNYNEQFF
TRBJ1-4 TRBV7-3 . many TGTGCCAGCAGCTTACATCCCCCAGGCCTTAATGAAAAACTGTTTTTT CASSLHPPGLNEKLFF
TRBJ1-5 TRBV4-1 TRBD1 many TGCGCCAGCAGCCAAGTAGCAGGGGGCCGCCAGCCCCAGCATTTT CASSQVAGGRQPQHF
TRBJ2-4 TRBV12-3/TRBV12-4 . many TGTGCCAGCAGCGCCCCGGGTCAAAACATTCAGTACTTC CASSAPGQNIQYF
TRBJ1-5 TRBV6-1 . many TGTGCCAGCATCCGGACAGATAGCAATCAGCCCCAGCATTTT CASIRTDSNQPQHF
TRBJ1-4 TRBV6-6 . . TGTGCCAGCAGTTACTCGATGGGGGGGATGGGAAAACTGTTTTTT CASSYSMGGMGKLFF
TRBJ1-6 TRBV4-1 . many TGCGCCAGCAGCCAAGATATGAATTCACCCCTCCACTTT CASSQDMNSPLHF
TRBJ2-2 TRBV12-3/TRBV12-4 TRBD2 few TGTGCCAGCAGTGCCCCGGGGGGGAGGGACGGGGAGCTGTTTTTT CASSAPGGRDGELFF
TRBJ2-3 TRBV5-4 TRBD2 few TGTGCCATGGGACTAGCGGGGACCGGTAGCACAGATACGCAGTATTTT CAMGLAGTGSTDTQYF
TRBJ1-2 TRBV6-5 . many TGTGCCAGCAGTTACTCCTCCAGACGGGTCTATGGCTACACCTTC CASSYSSRRVYGYTF
TRBJ2-2 TRBV10-3 TRBD1 many TGTGCCTCCTTATCCGGGACAGGGGGCCACGGGGAGCTGTTTTTT CASLSGTGGHGELFF
TRBJ1-6 TRBV20-1 . many TGCAGTGCCCACACCAGGGTGGATTCACCCCTCCACTTT CSAHTRVDSPLHF
TRBJ1-1 TRBV10-3 . many TGTGCCATCAGTGATTCCGGGACAAGCGTGTACGGTGAAGCTTTCTTT CAISDSGTSVYGEAFF
TRBJ1-2 TRBV12-3/TRBV12-4 . many TGTGCCAGCAGTTTAGGAGGGTTCGGTGGCTACACCTTC CASSLGGFGGYTF
TRBJ2-3 TRBV6-1 TRBD2 many TGTGCCAGCAGTGTCGGGACTAGCGTATACACAGATACGCAGTATTTT CASSVGTSVYTDTQYF
TRBJ2-2 TRBV7-7 . . TGTGCTAGCAGCTTAGAGGAGACCGGGGAGCTGTTTTTT CASSLEETGELFF
TRBJ2-1 TRBV2 TRBD2 many TGTGCCAGCAGTGCGAGGCTAGCGGGGGTATACAATGAGCAGTTCTTC CASSARLAGVYNEQFF
TRBJ2-3 TRBV29-1 TRBD2 . TGCAGCACAACTATGGGGGGGATGAGGGATACGCAGTATTTT CSTTMGGMRDTQYF
TRBJ1-6 TRBV6-1 TRBD1 many TGTGCCAGCAGTTGGTCAGGGGGGAATTCACCCCTCCACTTT CASSWSGGNSPLHF
TRBJ1-5 TRBV30 . many TGTGCCTGGAGGGGACCTAGCAATCAGCCCCAGCATTTT CAWRGPSNQPQHF
TRBJ2-7 TRBV12-3/TRBV12-4 TRBD2 many TGTGCCAGCAGGAAGACTAGCGGGAGCTACGAGCAGTACTTC CASRKTSGSYEQYF
TRBJ2-5 TRBV7-2 TRBD2 many TGTGCCAGCAGCTTAATTGCGGGAGAAGGAGGGCAAGAGACCCAGTACTTC CASSLIAGEGGQETQYF
TRBJ2-7 TRBV7-3 . many TGTGCCAGCAGCTTAAACGGCGGGAATACCTACGAGCAGTACTTC CASSLNGGNTYEQYF
TRBJ2-7 TRBV2 . many TGTGCCAGCAGTGAACAGACCTACGAGCAGTACTTC CASSEQTYEQYF
TRBJ1-2 TRBV9 . many TGTGCCAGCAGCGTAGATGAAGGCTACACCTTC CASSVDEGYTF
TRBJ2-2 TRBV9 TRBD2 . TGTGCCAGCGGGGACGAGGGGGCGGGAGGGTCACGGCCCACCGGGGAGCTGTTTTTT CASGDEGAGGSRPTGELFF
TRBJ1-5 TRBV30 . many TGTGCCTGGAGTGGAGGGAGCAATCAGCCCCAGCATTTT CAWSGGSNQPQHF
TRBJ2-7 TRBV12-5 . many TGTGCTAGTGGTTTCTTCTACGAGCAGTACTTC CASGFFYEQYF
TRBJ1-1 TRBV29-1 TRBD1 many TGCAGCGTTGAAGGTGCGACAGGGGGAGGAACTGAAGCTTTCTTT CSVEGATGGGTEAFF
TRBJ2-7 TRBV3-1 TRBD1 . TGTGCCAGCAGCCAGTCCACCGGGACAGGGGACGAGCAGTACTTC CASSQSTGTGDEQYF
TRBJ1-1 TRBV2 . . TGTGCCAGCAGTGCCAGGCAGAACACTGAAGCTTTCTTT CASSARQNTEAFF
TRBJ1-5 TRBV7-8 TRBD1 many TGTGCCAGCAGCTTCCACGGGCAGGGGGCAAGGCAGCCCCAGCATTTT CASSFHGQGARQPQHF
TRBJ2-5 TRBV30 . many TGTGCCTGGAACCTAGGGCAGGAGACCCAGTACTTC CAWNLGQETQYF
TRBJ1-5 TRBV6-1 . . TGTGCCAGCAGTGAACATAGCAATCAGTCCCAGCATTTT CASSEHSNQSQHF
TRBJ1-1 TRBV2 . many TGTGCCAGCAGTTGGGCCGAGAGAACTGAAGCTTTCTTT CASSWAERTEAFF
TRBJ1-3 TRBV20-1 . many TGCAGTGCTACCTCGGGCCTCTCTGGAAACACCATATATTTT CSATSGLSGNTIYF
TRBJ1-5 TRBV4-1 . many TGCGCCAGCAGCCCCTCGGACTACCTCCTTAGCAATCAGCCCCAGCATTTT CASSPSDYLLSNQPQHF
TRBJ1-4 TRBV10-2 . once TGCGCCAGCAGTGAGTGGGAGGGCCTCGGAGGAGAAAAACTGTTTTTT CASSEWEGLGGEKLFF
TRBJ2-1 TRBV24-1 . few TGTGCCACCAGTGATTTGAAGCGGGAGCAGTTCTTC CATSDLKREQFF
TRBJ1-4 TRBV5-1 TRBD1 few TGCGCCAGCAGCTGGGACAGGGAGGGAGTCGGAGAAAAACTGTTTTTT CASSWDREGVGEKLFF
TRBJ2-1 TRBV12-3/TRBV12-4 . many TGTGCCAGCAGTACTAGTGGGGGTTACAATGAGCAGTTCTTC CASSTSGGYNEQFF
TRBJ2-3 TRBV9 . many TGTGCCAGCAGCGTAGTAGATGGGACAAGCACAGATACGCAGTATTTT CASSVVDGTSTDTQYF
TRBJ2-1 TRBV29-1 . many TGCAGCGTGCAGACTTACAATGAGCAGTTCTTC CSVQTYNEQFF
TRBJ2-7 TRBV12-3/TRBV12-4 . many TGTGCCAGCAGTTTGCTTGTTGGCGCGCACTACGAGCAGTACTTC CASSLLVGAHYEQYF
TRBJ1-5 TRBV28 TRBD1 many TGTGCCAGCAGTTTTAGGGGGCCGGGAAATCAGCCCCAGCATTTT CASSFRGPGNQPQHF
TRBJ1-3 TRBV24-1 . . TGTGCCACCTCTGCCGGGGCAGCATTTGACCCTTCTGGAAACACCATATATTTT CATSAGAAFDPSGNTIYF